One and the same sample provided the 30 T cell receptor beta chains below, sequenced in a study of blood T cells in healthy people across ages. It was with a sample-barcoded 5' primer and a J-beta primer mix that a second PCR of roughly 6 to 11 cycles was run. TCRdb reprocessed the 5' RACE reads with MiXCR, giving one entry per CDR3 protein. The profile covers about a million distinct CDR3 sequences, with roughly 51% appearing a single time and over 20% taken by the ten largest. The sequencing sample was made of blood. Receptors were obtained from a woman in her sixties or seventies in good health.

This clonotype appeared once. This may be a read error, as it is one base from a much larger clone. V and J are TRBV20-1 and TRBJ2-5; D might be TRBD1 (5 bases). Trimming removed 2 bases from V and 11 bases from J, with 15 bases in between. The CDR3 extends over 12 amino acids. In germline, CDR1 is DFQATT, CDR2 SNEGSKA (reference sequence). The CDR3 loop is CSARLTQAEQYF. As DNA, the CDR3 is TGCAGTGCTAGACTAACACAGGCTGAGCAGTACTTC.

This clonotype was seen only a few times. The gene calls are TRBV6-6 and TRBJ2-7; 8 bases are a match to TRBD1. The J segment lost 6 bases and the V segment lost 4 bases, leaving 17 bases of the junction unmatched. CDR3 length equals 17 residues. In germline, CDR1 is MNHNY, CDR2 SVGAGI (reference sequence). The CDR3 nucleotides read TGTGCCAGCAGTTCTCCGGGACAGGTGGGGGAAAACTCCGAGCAGTACTTC. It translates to CASSSPGQVGENSEQYF.

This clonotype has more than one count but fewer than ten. This CDR3 is CASSFRFADTQYF. CDR3 DNA: TGTGCCAGCAGCTTTCGTTTTGCGGATACGCAGTATTTT. V is TRBV7-2 and J is TRBJ2-3, with no clear D. The germline CDR1 and CDR2 sequences are SGHTA and FQGNSA. There are 13 residues in the CDR3. V lost 3 bases, J lost 6 bases, and 10 bases lay in between.

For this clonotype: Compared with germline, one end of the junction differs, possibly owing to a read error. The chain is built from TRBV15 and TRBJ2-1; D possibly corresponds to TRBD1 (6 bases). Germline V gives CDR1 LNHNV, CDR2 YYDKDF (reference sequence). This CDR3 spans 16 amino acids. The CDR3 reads CATSRQRTGSYNKQFF. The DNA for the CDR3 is TGTGCCACCAGCAGACAACGTACAGGGTCCTACAATAAGCAGTTCTTC.

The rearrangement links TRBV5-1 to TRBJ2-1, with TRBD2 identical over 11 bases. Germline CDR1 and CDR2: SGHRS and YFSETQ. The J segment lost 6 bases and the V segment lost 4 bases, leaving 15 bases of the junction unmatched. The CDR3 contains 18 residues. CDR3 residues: CASSPRLAGGPIFNEQFF. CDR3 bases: TGCGCCAGCAGCCCTAGGCTAGCGGGAGGTCCTATATTCAATGAGCAGTTCTTC.

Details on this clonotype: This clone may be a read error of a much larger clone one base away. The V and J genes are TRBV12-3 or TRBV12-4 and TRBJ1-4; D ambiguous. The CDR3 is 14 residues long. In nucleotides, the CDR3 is TGTGCCGGCAGTTTTAGTGCAACTAATGAAAAACTGTTTTTT. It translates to CAGSFSATNEKLFF.

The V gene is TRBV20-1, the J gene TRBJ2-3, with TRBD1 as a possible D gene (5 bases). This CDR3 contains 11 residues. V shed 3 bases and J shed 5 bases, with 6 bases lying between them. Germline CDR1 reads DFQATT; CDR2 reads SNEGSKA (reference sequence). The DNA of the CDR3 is TGCAGTGCTAGCAGGGAAGATACGCAGTATTTT. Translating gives CSASREDTQYF.

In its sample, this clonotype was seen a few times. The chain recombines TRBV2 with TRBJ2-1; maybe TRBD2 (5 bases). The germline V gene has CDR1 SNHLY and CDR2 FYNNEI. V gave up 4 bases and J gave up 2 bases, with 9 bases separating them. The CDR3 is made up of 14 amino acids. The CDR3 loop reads CASSAAATYNEQFF. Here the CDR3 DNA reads TGTGCCAGCAGTGCAGCGGCAACCTACAATGAGCAGTTCTTC.

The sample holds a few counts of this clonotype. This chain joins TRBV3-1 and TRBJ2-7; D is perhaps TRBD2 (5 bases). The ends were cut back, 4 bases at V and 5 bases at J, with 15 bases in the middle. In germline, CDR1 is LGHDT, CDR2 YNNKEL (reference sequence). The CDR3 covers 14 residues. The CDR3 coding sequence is TGTGCCAGCAGCCTCGGAATTCGAGGGAACGAGCAGTACTTC. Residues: CASSLGIRGNEQYF.

This CDR3 is CASSHTRGEKLFF. The CDR3 region has the DNA TGCGCCAGCAGCCATACCCGGGGAGAAAAACTGTTTTTT. The rearrangement uses TRBV4-1 and TRBJ1-4; D gene unclear. This CDR3 contains 13 residues. V was cut by 3 bases and J by 8 bases, with 10 bases left in between. Germline CDR1 reads MGHRA; CDR2 reads YSYEKL.

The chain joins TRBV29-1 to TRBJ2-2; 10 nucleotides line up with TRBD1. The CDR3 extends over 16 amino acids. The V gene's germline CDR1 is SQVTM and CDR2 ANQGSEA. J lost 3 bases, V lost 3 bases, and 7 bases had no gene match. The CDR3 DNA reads TGCAGCGTTGAGGGAGGACAGGGGGGGTACACCGGGGAGCTGTTTTTT. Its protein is CSVEGGQGGYTGELFF.

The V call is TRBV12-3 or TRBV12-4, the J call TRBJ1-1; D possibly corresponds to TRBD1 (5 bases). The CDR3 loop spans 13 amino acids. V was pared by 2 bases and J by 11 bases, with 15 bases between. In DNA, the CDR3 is TGTGCCAGCAGTTTATCGACAGTTTCGGGGGCTTTCTTT. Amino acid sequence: CASSLSTVSGAFF.

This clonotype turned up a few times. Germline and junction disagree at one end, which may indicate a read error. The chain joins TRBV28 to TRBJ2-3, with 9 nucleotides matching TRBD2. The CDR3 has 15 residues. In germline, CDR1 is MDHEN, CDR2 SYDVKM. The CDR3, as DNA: TGTGCCAGCAGTTCCATAGCGGGAGCTCGAGATACGCCGTATTTT. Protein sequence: CASSSIAGARDTPYF.

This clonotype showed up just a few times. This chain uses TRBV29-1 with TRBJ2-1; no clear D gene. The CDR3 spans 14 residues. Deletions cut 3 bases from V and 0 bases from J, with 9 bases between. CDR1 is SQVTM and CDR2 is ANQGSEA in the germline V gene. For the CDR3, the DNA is TGCAGCGTTGAGAGGTCGGACTCCTACAATGAGCAGTTCTTC. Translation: CSVERSDSYNEQFF.

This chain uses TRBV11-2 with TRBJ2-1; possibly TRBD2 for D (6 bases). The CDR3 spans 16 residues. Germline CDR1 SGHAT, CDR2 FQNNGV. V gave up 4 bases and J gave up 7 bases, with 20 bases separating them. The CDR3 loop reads CASSSLRLGGLNEQFF. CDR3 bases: TGTGCCAGCAGCTCCCTCCGACTAGGAGGGTTGAATGAGCAGTTCTTC. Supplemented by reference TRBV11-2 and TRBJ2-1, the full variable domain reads EAGVAQSPRYKIIEKRQSVAFWCNPISGHATLYWYQQILGQGPKLLIQFQNNGVVDDSQLPKDRFSAERLKGVDSTLKIQPAKLEDSAVYLCASSSLRLGGLNEQFFGPGTRLTVL.

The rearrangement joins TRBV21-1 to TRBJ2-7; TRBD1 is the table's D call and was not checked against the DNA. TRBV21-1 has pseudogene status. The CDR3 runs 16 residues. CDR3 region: CASSPRGSGHHYEQYF. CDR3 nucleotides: TGTGCCAGCAGCCCCAGAGGATCCGGGCATCACTACGAGCAGTACTTC.

CDR3 coding DNA: TGCAGCCCCCGACAGCAGCCCCAGCATTTT. It specifies CSPRQQPQHF. The chain has TRBV29-1 and TRBJ1-5, with D possibly being TRBD1 (5 bases). CDR3 length: 10 residues. CDR1 and CDR2 from the germline V gene are SQVTM and ANQGSEA. V lost 8 bases and J 7 bases, leaving 9 bases between the germline ends.

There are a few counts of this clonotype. CDR3 in DNA: TGCAGTGCTAGACCCCTGTTATTTGAGCGGGAGACTTATAATGAGCAGTTCTTC. This gives the protein CSARPLLFERETYNEQFF. The chain joins TRBV20-1 to TRBJ2-1; 8 bases are a match to TRBD2. Germline CDR1 reads DFQATT; CDR2 reads SNEGSKA (reference sequence). Trimming took 2 bases from V and 7 from J; bases not matched to a gene: 19. CDR3 length equals 18 residues.

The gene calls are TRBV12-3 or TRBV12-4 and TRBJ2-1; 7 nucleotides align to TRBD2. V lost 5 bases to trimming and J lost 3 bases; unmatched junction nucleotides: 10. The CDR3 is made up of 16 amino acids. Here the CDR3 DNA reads TGTGCCAGCAGTAACTTCCTAGCGGAGATCTACAATGAGCAGTTCTTC. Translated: CASSNFLAEIYNEQFF.

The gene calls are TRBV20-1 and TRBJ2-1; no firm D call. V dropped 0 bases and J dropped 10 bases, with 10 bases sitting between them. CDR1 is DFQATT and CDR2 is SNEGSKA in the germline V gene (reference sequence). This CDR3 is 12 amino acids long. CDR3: CSARDGPLEQFF. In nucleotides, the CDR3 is TGCAGTGCTAGAGATGGTCCGCTCGAGCAGTTCTTC.

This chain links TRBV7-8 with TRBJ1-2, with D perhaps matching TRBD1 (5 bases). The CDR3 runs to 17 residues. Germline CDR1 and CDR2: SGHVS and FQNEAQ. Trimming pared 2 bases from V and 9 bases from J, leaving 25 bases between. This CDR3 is CASSLTVNGRQIRSYTF. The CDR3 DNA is TGTGCCAGCAGCTTAACCGTGAATGGCAGACAGATAAGGAGCTACACCTTC.

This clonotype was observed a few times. The CDR3 here is CSANPSGHNEQFF. The CDR3 region has the DNA TGCAGTGCAAATCCTAGCGGACACAATGAGCAGTTCTTC. The rearrangement links TRBV20-1 to TRBJ2-1; TRBD2 aligns across 7 bases. The germline V gene encodes CDR1 DFQATT and CDR2 SNEGSKA (reference sequence). V lost 6 bases to trimming and J lost 5 bases; unmatched junction nucleotides: 7. The CDR3 consists of 13 residues.

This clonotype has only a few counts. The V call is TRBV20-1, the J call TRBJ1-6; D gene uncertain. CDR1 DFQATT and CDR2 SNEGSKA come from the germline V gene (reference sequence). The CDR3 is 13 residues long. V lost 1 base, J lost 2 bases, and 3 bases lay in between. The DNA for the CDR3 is TGCAGTGCTAGAGGACCCTATAATTCACCCCTCCACTTT. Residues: CSARGPYNSPLHF.

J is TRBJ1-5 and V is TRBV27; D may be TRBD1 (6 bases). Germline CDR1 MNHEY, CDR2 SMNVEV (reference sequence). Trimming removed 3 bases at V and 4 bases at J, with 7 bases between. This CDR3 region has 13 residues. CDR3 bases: TGTGCCAGCAGTTTGAGGGGGAATCAGCCCCAGCATTTT. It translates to CASSLRGNQPQHF.

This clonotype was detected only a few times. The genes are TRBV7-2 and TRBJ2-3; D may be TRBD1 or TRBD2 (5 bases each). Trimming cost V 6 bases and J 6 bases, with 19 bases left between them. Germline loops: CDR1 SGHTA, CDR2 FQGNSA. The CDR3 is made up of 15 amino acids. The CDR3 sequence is CASRVGAMQWDTQYF. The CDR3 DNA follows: TGTGCCAGCAGAGTCGGGGCTATGCAGTGGGATACGCAGTATTTT.

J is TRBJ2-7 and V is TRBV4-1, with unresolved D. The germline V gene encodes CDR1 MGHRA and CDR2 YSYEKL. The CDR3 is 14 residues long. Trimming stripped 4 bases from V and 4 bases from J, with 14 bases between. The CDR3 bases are TGCGCCAGCAGCCTCCAGCAGAAGGGATACGAGCAGTACTTC. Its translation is CASSLQQKGYEQYF.

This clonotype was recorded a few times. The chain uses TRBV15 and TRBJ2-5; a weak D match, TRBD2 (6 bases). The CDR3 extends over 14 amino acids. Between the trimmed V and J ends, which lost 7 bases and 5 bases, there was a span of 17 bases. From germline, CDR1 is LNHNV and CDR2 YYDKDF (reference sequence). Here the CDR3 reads CATTLDGRSETQYF. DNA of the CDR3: TGTGCCACCACCCTGGATGGGAGGTCGGAGACCCAGTACTTC.

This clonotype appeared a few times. CDR3 loop: CSARRGQRETQYF. Written as DNA, the CDR3 is TGCAGTGCTAGAAGGGGACAGCGAGAGACCCAGTACTTC. The chain uses TRBV20-1 and TRBJ2-5; the match to TRBD1 covers 7 bases. The CDR3 loop spans 13 amino acids. CDR1 DFQATT and CDR2 SNEGSKA come from the germline V gene (reference sequence). V was clipped by 2 bases and J by 4 bases; unmatched bases: 4.

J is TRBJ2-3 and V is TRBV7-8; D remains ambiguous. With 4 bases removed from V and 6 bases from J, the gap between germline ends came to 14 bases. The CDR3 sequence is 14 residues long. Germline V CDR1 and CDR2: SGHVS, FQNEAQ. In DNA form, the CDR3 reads TGTGCCAGCAGCTCCCCGGGCCCGAGGGATACGCAGTATTTT. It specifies CASSSPGPRDTQYF.

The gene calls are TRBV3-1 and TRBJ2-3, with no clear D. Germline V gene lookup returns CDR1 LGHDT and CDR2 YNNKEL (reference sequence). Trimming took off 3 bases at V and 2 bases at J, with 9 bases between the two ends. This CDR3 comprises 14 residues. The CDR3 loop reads CASSQVRNTDTQYF. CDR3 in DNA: TGTGCCAGCAGCCAGGTTAGAAACACAGATACGCAGTATTTT.